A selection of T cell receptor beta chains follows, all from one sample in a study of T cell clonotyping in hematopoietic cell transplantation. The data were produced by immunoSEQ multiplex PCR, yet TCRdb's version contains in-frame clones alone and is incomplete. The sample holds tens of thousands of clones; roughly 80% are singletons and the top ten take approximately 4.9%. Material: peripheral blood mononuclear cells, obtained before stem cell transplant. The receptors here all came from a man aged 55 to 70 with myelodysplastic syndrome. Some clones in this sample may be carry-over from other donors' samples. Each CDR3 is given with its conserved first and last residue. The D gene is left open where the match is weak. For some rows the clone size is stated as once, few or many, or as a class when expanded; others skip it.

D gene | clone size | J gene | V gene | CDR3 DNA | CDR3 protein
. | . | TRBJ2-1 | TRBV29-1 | TGCAGCGTTGAACGGGCTTACAATGAGCAGTTCTTC | CSVERAYNEQFF
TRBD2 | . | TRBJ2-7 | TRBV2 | TGTGCCAGCAGTGACCCGACTAGCGGACACTACGAGCAGTACTTC | CASSDPTSGHYEQYF
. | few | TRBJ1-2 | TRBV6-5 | TGTGCCAGCAGGCCACAGGCGGGGGGCTACACCTTC | CASRPQAGGYTF
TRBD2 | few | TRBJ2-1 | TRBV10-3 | TGTGCCATCAGCCCGGCGGGAGTAGTCAATGAGCAGTTCTTC | CAISPAGVVNEQFF
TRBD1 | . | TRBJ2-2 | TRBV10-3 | TGTGCCATCGGGGGGACAGGGGGCGAGGGGGAGCTGTTTTTT | CAIGGTGGEGELFF
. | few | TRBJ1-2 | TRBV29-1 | TGCAGCGTCTGGGGGGACTATGGCTACACCTTC | CSVWGDYGYTF
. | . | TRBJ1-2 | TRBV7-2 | TGTGCCAGCAGCTTAGCAGGGGCTGGCTACACCTTC | CASSLAGAGYTF
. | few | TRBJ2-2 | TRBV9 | TGTGCCAGCAGCGTAGAAGCCTCGAGGGAGCTGTTTTTT | CASSVEASRELFF
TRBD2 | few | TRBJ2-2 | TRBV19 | TGTGCCAGTAGTACCCGACCGGGACTATTGAACACCGGGGAGCTGTTTTTT | CASSTRPGLLNTGELFF
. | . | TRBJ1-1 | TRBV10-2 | TGCGCCAGCAGTATAAGGGTGAACACTGAAGCTTTCTTT | CASSIRVNTEAFF
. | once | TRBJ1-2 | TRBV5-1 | TGCGCCAGCAGCTTGGGACAGGCTTCGTACTATGGCTACACCTTC | CASSLGQASYYGYTF
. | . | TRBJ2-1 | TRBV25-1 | TGTGCCAGCAGTGAAAGTGGCTTCTCCTACAATGAGCAGTTCTTC | CASSESGFSYNEQFF
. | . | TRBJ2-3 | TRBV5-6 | TGTGCCAGCAGCCCTCTAATGGCTGGGCCCCGAGGCAGCACAGATACGCAGTATTTT | CASSPLMAGPRGSTDTQYF
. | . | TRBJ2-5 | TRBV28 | TGTGCCAGCAGTTTAATCTCTCCGCGGTACCAAGAGACCCAGTACTTC | CASSLISPRYQETQYF
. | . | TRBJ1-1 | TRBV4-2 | TGTGCCAGCAGCCAAGGGGGACGGCAGAACACTGAAGCTTTCTTT | CASSQGGRQNTEAFF
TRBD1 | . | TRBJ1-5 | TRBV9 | TGTGCCAGCAGCGAGGGGGCTTATAGCAATCAGCCCCAGCATTTT | CASSEGAYSNQPQHF
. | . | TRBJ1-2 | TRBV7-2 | TGTGCCAGCAGCTTAGGGGCGGACAGAAACTATGGCTACACCTTC | CASSLGADRNYGYTF
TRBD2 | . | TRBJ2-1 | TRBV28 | TGTGCCAGCATCCCTAGCGGTCTATTCGAGCAGTTCTTC | CASIPSGLFEQFF
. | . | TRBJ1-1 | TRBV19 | TGTGCCAGTAGTATAGTGGCCCGCGACACTGAAGCTTTCTTT | CASSIVARDTEAFF
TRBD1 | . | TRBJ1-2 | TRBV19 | TGTGCCAGTAGTCCGGACAGGCCCTATGGCTACACCTTC | CASSPDRPYGYTF
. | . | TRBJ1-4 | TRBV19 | TGTGCCAGTAGTAAAAGGAGTCTTAATGAAAAACTGTTTTTT | CASSKRSLNEKLFF
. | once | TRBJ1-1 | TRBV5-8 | TGTGCCAGCAGCTTGGGTCCGGATCTCGGAGCAGCTTTCTTT | CASSLGPDLGAAFF